These T cell receptor beta chains were read from a single sample in a study of blood T cell repertoires in COVID-19. The repertoire was sequenced with immunoSEQ multiplex PCR; TCRdb's copy has only in-frame clones and lacks some. The sample consists of roughly 200,000 clones, approximately 81% of them appearing once. Material for sequencing was peripheral blood. Source of these receptors: a woman of 80 years or more with acute or convalescent COVID-19. CDR3s include the opening cysteine and the closing phenylalanine or tryptophan. D genes are given only for firm matches. Rows give clone size only sometimes, using once, few, many, or a class for an expanded clone.

j_call	d_call	clone_size	v_call	cdr3_nt	cdr3_aa
TRBJ1-1	NA	NA	TRBV11-2	TGTGCCAGCAGCACTATATTAGGGGCCACTGAAGCTTTCTTT	CASSTILGATEAFF
TRBJ2-1	TRBD2	NA	TRBV18	TGTGCCAGCTCAGTAGCGGGACTTCCCTACAATGAGCAGTTCTTC	CASSVAGLPYNEQFF
TRBJ2-2	NA	few	TRBV19	TGTGCCAGTAGTATATCCACGGGCGGGGAGCTGTTTTTT	CASSISTGGELFF
TRBJ2-1	TRBD2	once	TRBV10-3	TGTGCCATCAGTGAGCTAGGACCCGCAACTAGCGGCAAGGACAATGAGCAGTTCTTC	CAISELGPATSGKDNEQFF
TRBJ1-1	TRBD1	NA	TRBV5-1	TGCGCCAGCAGCCCCACCGACAGGGGGGACACTGAAGCTTTCTTT	CASSPTDRGDTEAFF
TRBJ2-5	TRBD1	NA	TRBV11-2	TGTGCCAGCAGCTCACTAGGACAGGGACAAGAGACCCAGTACTTC	CASSSLGQGQETQYF
TRBJ1-2	NA	NA	TRBV7-2	TGTGCCAGCAGCTTAGTGGTTCGGTTGGGCTACACCTTC	CASSLVVRLGYTF
TRBJ2-5	NA	NA	TRBV5-6	TGTGCCAGCAGCTTGTGGAGGTTTCAAGAGACCCAGTACTTC	CASSLWRFQETQYF
TRBJ2-4	TRBD2	NA	TRBV5-1	TGCGCCAGCAGCTTGGCAGCGGGGAGAGGGGTAGGGGCCAAAAACATTCAGTACTTC	CASSLAAGRGVGAKNIQYF
TRBJ2-7	TRBD2	few	TRBV5-1	TGCGCCAGCAGCTTCGTTTCAGGACTAGCTGGGGAGCAGTACTTC	CASSFVSGLAGEQYF
TRBJ1-6	NA	NA	TRBV7-3	TGTGCCAGCAGCTTAAGGCGGGATTCACCCCTCCACTTT	CASSLRRDSPLHF
TRBJ2-1	TRBD2	NA	TRBV28	TGTGCCAGCAGTATTGAAGCGGGAGTTCTCGACAATGAGCAGTTCTTC	CASSIEAGVLDNEQFF
TRBJ1-1	TRBD1	NA	TRBV30	TGTGCCTGGACCCGGGACAGGGGTACTGAAGCTTTCTTT	CAWTRDRGTEAFF
TRBJ2-7	TRBD1	NA	TRBV7-3	TGTGCCAGCAGCCCTTCCCGGGACAGGGCCTCCGAGCAGTACTTC	CASSPSRDRASEQYF
TRBJ2-3	TRBD2	NA	TRBV5-4	TGTGCCAGCAGCGCGGGACTAGCGGGGGTCACAGATACGCAGTATTTT	CASSAGLAGVTDTQYF
TRBJ1-4	NA	NA	TRBV21-1	TGTGCCAGCAGCAAAAGGGGAGGGGTTAATGAAAAACTGTTTTTT	CASSKRGGVNEKLFF
TRBJ2-1	TRBD1	NA	TRBV30	TGTGCCTGCGGACAGGGGGACGGTGAGCAGTTCTTC	CACGQGDGEQFF
TRBJ1-1	TRBD1	NA	TRBV4-1	TGCGCCAGCAGCCGAGTCCCGGGACAGGGAGTCAACACTGAAGCTTTCTTT	CASSRVPGQGVNTEAFF
TRBJ2-2	NA	NA	TRBV11-3	TGTGCCAGCAGCTTAGTCGTGGGTAGCCGCGACACCGGGGAGCTGTTTTTT	CASSLVVGSRDTGELFF
TRBJ2-3	TRBD2	NA	TRBV30	TGTGCCTCTACCTCGACTAGCGGGAGATCGGATACGCAGTATTTT	CASTSTSGRSDTQYF
TRBJ1-6	TRBD1	NA	TRBV7-8	TGTGCCAGCAGCTTACGTGGACAGGGGGCTTATAATTCACCCCTCCACTTT	CASSLRGQGAYNSPLHF
TRBJ1-2	NA	NA	TRBV4-2	TGTGCCAGCAGCCAATCCAGGGGATCTAACTATGGCTACACCTTC	CASSQSRGSNYGYTF
TRBJ2-7	NA	NA	TRBV28	TGTGCCAGCAGTTATTGGACAGCGCCCTACGAGCAGTACTTC	CASSYWTAPYEQYF
TRBJ2-5	TRBD2	NA	TRBV9	TGTGCCAGCAGCGTTCTGGGACTAGCGGGAGGAGGAGAGACCCAGTACTTC	CASSVLGLAGGGETQYF
TRBJ2-1	NA	NA	TRBV11-1	TGTGCCAGCGCGAGGCGAATGGGCTACAATGAGCAGTTCTTC	CASARRMGYNEQFF
TRBJ1-4	TRBD1	NA	TRBV19	TGTGCCAGTAGTCCACAGGGGTCTGGTGAAAAACTGTTTTTT	CASSPQGSGEKLFF
TRBJ2-7	TRBD1	NA	TRBV9	TGTGCCAGCAGCGTAGGAGGGACAGGGTACAACGAGCAGTACTTC	CASSVGGTGYNEQYF
TRBJ1-1	NA	NA	TRBV10-3	TGTGCCATCAGTGACAATCGGAGTGAAGCTTTCTTT	CAISDNRSEAFF
TRBJ2-2	NA	NA	TRBV11-2	TGTGCCAGCACGCTAAGGGGAACCGGGGAGCTGTTTTTT	CASTLRGTGELFF
TRBJ1-4	TRBD1	few	TRBV4-3	TGCGCCAGCAGCCGAAACAGGGGATCAGTCGAAAAACTGTTTTTT	CASSRNRGSVEKLFF
TRBJ1-3	TRBD1	once	TRBV6-6	TGTGCCAGCATCAGGACAGGGGGAAACACCATATATTTT	CASIRTGGNTIYF
TRBJ2-1	NA	NA	TRBV6-5	TGTGCCAGCAGTATAAGCAGGGGAGCCTACAATGAGCAGTTCTTC	CASSISRGAYNEQFF
TRBJ2-3	TRBD2	NA	TRBV2	TGTGCCAGCAGTGGACTAGCGGACGACACGCAGTATTTT	CASSGLADDTQYF
TRBJ1-5	NA	few	TRBV18	TGTGCCAGCTCACGGACAGGCAATCAGCCCCAGCATTTT	CASSRTGNQPQHF
TRBJ1-2	TRBD1	NA	TRBV5-6	TGTGCCAGCAGTCCGACAGGGGGCAACTATGGCTACACCTTC	CASSPTGGNYGYTF
TRBJ2-5	NA	few	TRBV18	TGTGCCAGCTCACCGGGGCGAGAGACCCAGTACTTC	CASSPGRETQYF
TRBJ1-1	NA	NA	TRBV27	TGTGCCAGCAGCGCCCCAGGGTGGAACACTGAAGCTTTCTTT	CASSAPGWNTEAFF
TRBJ2-7	TRBD2	NA	TRBV6-5	TGTGCCAGCATAACGGGACCGGGGGGGAACGAGCAGTACTTC	CASITGPGGNEQYF
TRBJ1-1	NA	NA	TRBV10-2	TGCGCCAGCAGTGTTCTCGGGGGGACTGAAGCTTTCTTT	CASSVLGGTEAFF
TRBJ2-3	NA	NA	TRBV9	TGTGCCAGCAGCGTAGCTCGAGAAGATACGCAGTATTTT	CASSVAREDTQYF
TRBJ2-2	TRBD1	NA	TRBV3-1/TRBV3-2	TGTGCCAGCAGCTCACAGGGGTACACCGGGGAGCTGTTTTTT	CASSSQGYTGELFF
TRBJ1-1	NA	NA	TRBV7-2	TGTGCCAGCAGCTTTTTCGGTGGTCCTTTTGAAGCTTTCTTT	CASSFFGGPFEAFF
TRBJ1-1	NA	NA	TRBV4-3	TGCGCCAGCAGCGCCAACAGGAACATGAACACTGAAGCTTTCTTT	CASSANRNMNTEAFF